What follows is one TCR beta chain and its context. The assay was immunoSEQ multiplex PCR, and TCRdb's table has in-frame clones only and misses some. The sample records about 380,000 clones, about 89% being singletons. Per the germline V gene, CDR1 is SEHNR and CDR2 is FQNEAQ (reference sequence). The CDR3 sequence is 15 residues long. V gave up 5 bases and J gave up 4 bases, with 14 bases separating them. This sample is part of a study of blood T cell repertoires in COVID-19. V is TRBV7-9 and J is TRBJ2-2; the D gene is possibly TRBD2 (6 bases). This clonotype originated in a young man who had recovered from COVID-19. Sequenced: PBMCs or T cells enriched from blood (not recorded which). The CDR3 DNA follows: TGTGCCAGCAGCCTCCGGGGGACTTCCACCGGGGAGCTGTTTTTT. It translates to CASSLRGTSTGELFF.